This record covers a single T cell receptor (beta chain). Its antigen specificity is not known. No base quality values were provided; no much bigger clone lies one nucleotide off. All donors were healthy Caucasians. Three pairs of female monozygotic twins, all aged about 18 to 29 years, made up the twin cohort. Positive isolation kits from Invitrogen were used to isolate the CD4+ and CD8+ T cell populations. Trimming takes 0 bases from V and 6 bases from J, and the germline ends sit 19 bases apart. The CDR3 goes from the cysteine to the phenylalanine over 16 residues. CDR3 DNA only is kept here, 48 bases in frame from base 1. CDR1 SGHRS and CDR2 YFSETQ are derived from the germline V gene. The sample is drawn from a study of identical twins (dated by TCRdb to 2016 to 2017). About the study as a whole: To test whether fetal clonotypes persist, the study used deep sequencing on TCR alpha and beta repertoires from monozygotic twins, unrelated adults of various ages, and cord blood. To rule out contamination, the twin experiments were replicated at different times with different library preparation protocols. The full study reports these points: Fewer insertions were carried by abundant cord blood beta clonotypes, a similar but weaker trend appeared in young adult naive repertoires, and no such trend appeared in memory repertoires. Zero-insertion analyses could be partly confounded by invariant T cells such as MAIT and iNKT, though diverse VJ usage argued against such confounding for most clonotypes. Recombination models systematically underestimated out-of-frame TCR alpha sharing in monozygotic twins but agreed with sharing between unrelated individuals. Compared with coincidental sharing between unrelated individuals, out-of-frame TCR alpha sequences shared between twins showed an excess of sequences with low generation probability. Because the same donors could not be followed over many years, conclusions were based on cross-sectional statistical analysis. The excess sharing between twins in beta out-of-frame sequences was weaker because fewer shared sequences reduced the signal-to-noise ratio.

The library relied on 5' RACE. The run used an Illumina HiSeq 2000. A universal primer binding site was added through template switching, and the final cDNA carried a unique molecular identifier so that TCR cDNA molecules could be counted accurately. Specific primers in the conserved constant-segment region were used to synthesize first-strand cDNA for the TCR alpha and beta chains. To control for contamination, each cDNA library was double barcoded with a SMART-Mk sample barcode plus Illumina barcodes. TruSeq adapter sequences, together with Illumina sample barcodes, were added in two successive PCR steps. The TCR alpha and beta cDNA libraries were sequenced on the Illumina HiSeq platform using custom primers. Per the authors' processing: MiGEC processed the raw reads to extract unique molecular identifiers, while MiXCR was used to determine the CDR3 positions. For each individual, recombination models were inferred using an EM algorithm with the repgenHMM and IGoR tools. The tcR package in R was used for shared clonotype analysis, with sharing normalized by the product of cloneset sizes. Out-of-frame nonproductive sequences were analyzed to study raw recombination free of thymic and clonal selection effects. In TCRdb, the public reads were trimmed at Q25 with fastp and aligned with MiXCR, with productive beta chains retained. Rows with a matching CDR3 protein are joined into one entry that keeps the most common DNA and genes. The V and J calls and clone size are TCRdb's, not the authors'. The table for this sample lists 500,000 or so distinct CDR3 sequences; 14% of them were counted only once. Clones ranked in the top ten supply around 0.48% of the sample.

These data are also associated with another study on yellow fever vaccine responses in identical twins. As that second study puts it: The T cell response to vaccination in identical twins was reported by the authors to appear partly convergent and partly personalized. Focusing on identical twins, the study followed the T cell clones that responded to the vaccine, and did so with precision.

This clonotype was sampled from a woman younger than 35 in good health. The sample taken for sequencing was CD4+ T cells sorted from blood. The rearranged chain carries TRBV5-1 and TRBJ2-7, with TRBD2 as a weak D call on 7 bases. The CDR3 reads CASSLEGGAGTSEQYF. The nucleotides read TGCGCCAGCAGCTTGGAAGGGGGGGCAGGTACGTCCGAGCAGTACTTC.